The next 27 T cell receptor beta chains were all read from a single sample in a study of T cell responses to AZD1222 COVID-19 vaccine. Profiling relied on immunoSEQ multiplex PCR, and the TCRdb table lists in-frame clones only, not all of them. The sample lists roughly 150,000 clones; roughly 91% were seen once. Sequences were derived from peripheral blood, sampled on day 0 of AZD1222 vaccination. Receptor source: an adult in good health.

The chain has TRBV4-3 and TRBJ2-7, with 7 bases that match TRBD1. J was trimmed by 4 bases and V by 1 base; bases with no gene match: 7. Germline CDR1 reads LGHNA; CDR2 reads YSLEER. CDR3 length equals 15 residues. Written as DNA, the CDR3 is TGCGCCAGCAGCCAAGGACAGGGAGTAATTTACGAGCAGTACTTC. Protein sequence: CASSQGQGVIYEQYF.

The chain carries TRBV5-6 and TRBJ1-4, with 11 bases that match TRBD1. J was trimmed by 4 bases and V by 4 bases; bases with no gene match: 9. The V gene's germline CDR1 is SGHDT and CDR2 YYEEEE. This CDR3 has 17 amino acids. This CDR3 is CASSLRTGGSGNEKLFF. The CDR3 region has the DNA TGTGCCAGCAGCCTGCGGACAGGGGGCTCTGGTAATGAAAAACTGTTTTTT.

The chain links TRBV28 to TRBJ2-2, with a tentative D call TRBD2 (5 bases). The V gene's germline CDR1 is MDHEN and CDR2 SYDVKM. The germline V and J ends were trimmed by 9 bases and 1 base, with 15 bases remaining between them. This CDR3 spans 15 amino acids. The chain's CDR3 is CASTIRRLNTGELFF. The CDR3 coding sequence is TGTGCCAGTACTATTCGGAGGTTGAACACCGGGGAGCTGTTTTTT.

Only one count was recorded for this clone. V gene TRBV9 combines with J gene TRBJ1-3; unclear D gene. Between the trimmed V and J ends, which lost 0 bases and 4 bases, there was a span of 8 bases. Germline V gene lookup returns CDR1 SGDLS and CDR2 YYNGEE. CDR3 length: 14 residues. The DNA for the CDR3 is TGTGCCAGCAGCGTAGGACCAGAAGGAAACACCATATATTTT. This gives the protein CASSVGPEGNTIYF.

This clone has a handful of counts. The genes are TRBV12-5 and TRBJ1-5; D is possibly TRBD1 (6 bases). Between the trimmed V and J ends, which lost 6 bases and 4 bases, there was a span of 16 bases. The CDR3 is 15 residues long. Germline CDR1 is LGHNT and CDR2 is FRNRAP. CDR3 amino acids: CASGDHGTRNQPQHF. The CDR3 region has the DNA TGTGCTAGTGGCGACCACGGGACACGTAATCAGCCCCAGCATTTT.

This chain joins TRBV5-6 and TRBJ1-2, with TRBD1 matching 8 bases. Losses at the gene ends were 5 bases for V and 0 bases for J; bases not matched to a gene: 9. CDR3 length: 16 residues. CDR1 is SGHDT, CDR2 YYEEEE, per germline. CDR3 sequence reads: CASRFGTGDTNYGYTF. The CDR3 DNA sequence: TGTGCCAGCAGGTTCGGGACAGGCGATACTAACTATGGCTACACCTTC.

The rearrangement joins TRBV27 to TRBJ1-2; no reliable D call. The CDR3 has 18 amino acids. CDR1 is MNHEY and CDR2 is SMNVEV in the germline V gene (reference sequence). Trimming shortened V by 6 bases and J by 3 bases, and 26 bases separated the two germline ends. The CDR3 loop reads CASSPRTPGGLADYGYTF. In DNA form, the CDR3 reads TGTGCCAGCAGCCCAAGGACCCCAGGCGGGCTGGCCGACTATGGCTACACCTTC.

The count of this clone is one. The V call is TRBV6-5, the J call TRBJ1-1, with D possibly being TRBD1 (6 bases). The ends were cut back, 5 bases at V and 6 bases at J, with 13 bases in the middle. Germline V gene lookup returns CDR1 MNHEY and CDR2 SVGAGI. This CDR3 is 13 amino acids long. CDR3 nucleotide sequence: TGTGCCAGCAGTACAGGGAGGGCGGCTGAAGCTTTCTTT. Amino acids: CASSTGRAAEAFF.

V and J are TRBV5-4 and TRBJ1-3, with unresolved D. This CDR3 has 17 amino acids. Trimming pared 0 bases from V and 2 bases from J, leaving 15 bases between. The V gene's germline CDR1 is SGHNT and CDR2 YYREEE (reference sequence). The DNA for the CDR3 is TGTGCCAGCAGCTTGGATTCTGGGGTCTTTGCTGGAAACACCATATATTTT. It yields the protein CASSLDSGVFAGNTIYF.

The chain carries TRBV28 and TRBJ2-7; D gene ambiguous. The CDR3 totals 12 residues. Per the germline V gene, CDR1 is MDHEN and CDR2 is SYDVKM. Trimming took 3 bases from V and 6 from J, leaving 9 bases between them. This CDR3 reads CASSLARSEQYF. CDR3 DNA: TGTGCCAGCAGTTTGGCTCGTAGCGAGCAGTACTTC.

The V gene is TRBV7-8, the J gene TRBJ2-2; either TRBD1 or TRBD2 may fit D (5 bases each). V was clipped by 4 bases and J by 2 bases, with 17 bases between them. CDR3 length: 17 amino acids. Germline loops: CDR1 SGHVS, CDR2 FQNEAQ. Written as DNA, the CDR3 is TGTGCCAGCAGCTGGGGGTTCGGGCAGGACAACACCGGGGAGCTGTTTTTT. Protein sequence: CASSWGFGQDNTGELFF.

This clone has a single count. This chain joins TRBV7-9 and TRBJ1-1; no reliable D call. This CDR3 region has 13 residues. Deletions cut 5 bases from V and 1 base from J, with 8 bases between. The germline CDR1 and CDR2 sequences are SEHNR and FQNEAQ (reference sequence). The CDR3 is CASSPYRNTEAFF. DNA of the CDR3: TGTGCCAGCAGCCCTTATCGGAACACTGAAGCTTTCTTT. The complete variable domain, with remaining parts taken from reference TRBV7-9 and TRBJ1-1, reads DTGVSQNPRHKITKRGQNVTFRCDPISEHNRLYWYRQTLGQGPEFLTYFQNEAQLEKSRLLSDRFSAERPKGSFSTLEIQRTEQGDSAMYLCASSPYRNTEAFFGQGTRLTVV.

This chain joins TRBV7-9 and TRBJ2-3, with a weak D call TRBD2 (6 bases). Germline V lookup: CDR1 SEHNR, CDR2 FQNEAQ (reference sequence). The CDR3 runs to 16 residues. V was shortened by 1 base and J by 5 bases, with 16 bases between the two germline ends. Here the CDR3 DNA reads TGTGCCAGCAGCTTAGGAGCTACGGGAGTGGGAGATACGCAGTATTTT. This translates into CASSLGATGVGDTQYF.

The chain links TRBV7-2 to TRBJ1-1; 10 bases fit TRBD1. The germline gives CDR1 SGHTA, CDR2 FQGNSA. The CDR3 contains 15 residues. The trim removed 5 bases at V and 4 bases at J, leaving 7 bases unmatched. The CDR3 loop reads CASSPRQGAATEAFF. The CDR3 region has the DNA TGTGCCAGCAGCCCCAGACAGGGGGCGGCCACTGAAGCTTTCTTT.

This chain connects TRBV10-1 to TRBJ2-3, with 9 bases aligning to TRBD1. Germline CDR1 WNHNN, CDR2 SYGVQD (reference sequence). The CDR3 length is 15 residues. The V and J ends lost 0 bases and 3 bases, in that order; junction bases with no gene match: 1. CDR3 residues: CASSESGTGTDTQYF. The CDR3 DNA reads TGCGCCAGCAGTGAGTCGGGGACAGGGACAGATACGCAGTATTTT.

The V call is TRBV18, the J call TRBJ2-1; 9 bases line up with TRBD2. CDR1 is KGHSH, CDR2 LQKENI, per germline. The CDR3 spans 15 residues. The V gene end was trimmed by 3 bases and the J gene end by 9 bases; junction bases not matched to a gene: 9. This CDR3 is CASSPVEAGGSEQFF. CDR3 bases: TGTGCCAGCTCACCGGTCGAAGCGGGAGGTAGTGAGCAGTTCTTC.

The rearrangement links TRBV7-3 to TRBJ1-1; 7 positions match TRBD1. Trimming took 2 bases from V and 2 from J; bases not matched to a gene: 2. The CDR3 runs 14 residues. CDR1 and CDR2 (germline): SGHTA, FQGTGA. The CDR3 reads CASSLDRENTEAFF. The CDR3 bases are TGTGCCAGCAGCTTAGACAGGGAAAACACTGAAGCTTTCTTT.

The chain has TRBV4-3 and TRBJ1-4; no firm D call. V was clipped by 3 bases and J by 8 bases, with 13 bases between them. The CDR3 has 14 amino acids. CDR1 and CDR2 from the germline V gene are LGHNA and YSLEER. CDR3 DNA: TGCGCCAGCAGCCAGGATCCCCCGGGAGAAAAACTGTTTTTT. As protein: CASSQDPPGEKLFF.

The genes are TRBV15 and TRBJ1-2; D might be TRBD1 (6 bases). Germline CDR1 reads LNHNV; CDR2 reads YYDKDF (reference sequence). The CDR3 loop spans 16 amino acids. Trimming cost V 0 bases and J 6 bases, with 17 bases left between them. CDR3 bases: TGTGCCACCAGCAGAGATTCAATGAGGGGGGCGGATGGCTACACCTTC. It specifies CATSRDSMRGADGYTF.

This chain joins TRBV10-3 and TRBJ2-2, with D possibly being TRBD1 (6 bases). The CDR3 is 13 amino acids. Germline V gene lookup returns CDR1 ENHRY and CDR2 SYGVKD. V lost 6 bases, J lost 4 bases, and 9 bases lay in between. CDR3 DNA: TGTGCCATCAGGGACAGTCTCACCGGGGAGCTGTTTTTT. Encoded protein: CAIRDSLTGELFF.

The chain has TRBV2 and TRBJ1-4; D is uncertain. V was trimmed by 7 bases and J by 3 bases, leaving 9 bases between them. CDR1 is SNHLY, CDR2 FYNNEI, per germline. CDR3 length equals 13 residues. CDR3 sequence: CASKGSPNEKLFF. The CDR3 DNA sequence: TGTGCCAGCAAGGGCAGTCCTAATGAAAAACTGTTTTTT.

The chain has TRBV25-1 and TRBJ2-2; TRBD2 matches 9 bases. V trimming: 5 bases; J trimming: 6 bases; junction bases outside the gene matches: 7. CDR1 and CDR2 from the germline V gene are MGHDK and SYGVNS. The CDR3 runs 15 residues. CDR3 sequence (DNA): TGTGCCAGCAGTCGTTCTAGCGGGGCCGCCGGGGAGCTGTTTTTT. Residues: CASSRSSGAAGELFF.

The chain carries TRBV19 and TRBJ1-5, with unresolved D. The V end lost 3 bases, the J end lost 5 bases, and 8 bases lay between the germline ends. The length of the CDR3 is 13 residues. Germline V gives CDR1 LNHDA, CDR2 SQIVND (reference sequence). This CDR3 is CASSIERDQPQHF. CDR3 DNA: TGTGCCAGTAGTATCGAACGAGATCAGCCCCAGCATTTT.

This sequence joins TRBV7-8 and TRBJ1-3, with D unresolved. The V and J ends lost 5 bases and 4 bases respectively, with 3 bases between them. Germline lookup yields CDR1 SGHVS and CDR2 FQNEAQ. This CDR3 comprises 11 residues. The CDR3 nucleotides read TGTGCCAGCAGCCCAGGAAACACCATATATTTT. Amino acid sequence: CASSPGNTIYF.

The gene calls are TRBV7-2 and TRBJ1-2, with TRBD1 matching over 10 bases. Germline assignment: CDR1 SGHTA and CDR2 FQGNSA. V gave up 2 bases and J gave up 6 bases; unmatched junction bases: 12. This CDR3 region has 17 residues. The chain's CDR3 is CASSLMDRGSLVDGYTF. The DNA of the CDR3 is TGTGCCAGCAGCTTAATGGACAGGGGGTCTCTGGTGGATGGCTACACCTTC.

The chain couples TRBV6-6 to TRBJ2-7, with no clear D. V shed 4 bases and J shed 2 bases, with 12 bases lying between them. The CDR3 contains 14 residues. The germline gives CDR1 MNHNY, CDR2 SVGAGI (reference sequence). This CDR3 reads CASSLVPATYEQYF. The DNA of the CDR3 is TGTGCCAGCAGTTTAGTCCCTGCGACCTACGAGCAGTACTTC.

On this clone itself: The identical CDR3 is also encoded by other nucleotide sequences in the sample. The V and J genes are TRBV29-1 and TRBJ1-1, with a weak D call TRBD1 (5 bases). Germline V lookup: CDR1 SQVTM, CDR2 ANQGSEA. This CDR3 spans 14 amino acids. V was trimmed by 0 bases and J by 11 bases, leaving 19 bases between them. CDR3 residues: CSVEDLGTRGRAFF. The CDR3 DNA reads TGCAGCGTTGAAGATCTTGGGACCCGCGGGCGGGCTTTCTTT. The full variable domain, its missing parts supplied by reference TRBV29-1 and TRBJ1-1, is SAVISQKPSRDICQRGTSLTIQCQVDSQVTMMFWYRQQPGQSLTLIATANQGSEATYESGFVIDKFPISRPNLTFSTLTVSNMSPEDSSIYLCSVEDLGTRGRAFFGQGTRLTVV.